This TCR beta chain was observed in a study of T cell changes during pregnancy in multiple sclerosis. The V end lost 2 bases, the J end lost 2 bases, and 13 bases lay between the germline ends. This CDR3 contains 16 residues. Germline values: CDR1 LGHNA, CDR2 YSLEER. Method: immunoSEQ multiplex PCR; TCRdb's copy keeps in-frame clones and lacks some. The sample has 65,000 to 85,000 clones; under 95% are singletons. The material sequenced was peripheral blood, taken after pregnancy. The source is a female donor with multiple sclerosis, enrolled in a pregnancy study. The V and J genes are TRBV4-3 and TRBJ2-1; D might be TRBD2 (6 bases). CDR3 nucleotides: TGCGCCAGCAGCCAATTTAGGACTACTCCCTACAATGAGCAGTTCTTC. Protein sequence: CASSQFRTTPYNEQFF.